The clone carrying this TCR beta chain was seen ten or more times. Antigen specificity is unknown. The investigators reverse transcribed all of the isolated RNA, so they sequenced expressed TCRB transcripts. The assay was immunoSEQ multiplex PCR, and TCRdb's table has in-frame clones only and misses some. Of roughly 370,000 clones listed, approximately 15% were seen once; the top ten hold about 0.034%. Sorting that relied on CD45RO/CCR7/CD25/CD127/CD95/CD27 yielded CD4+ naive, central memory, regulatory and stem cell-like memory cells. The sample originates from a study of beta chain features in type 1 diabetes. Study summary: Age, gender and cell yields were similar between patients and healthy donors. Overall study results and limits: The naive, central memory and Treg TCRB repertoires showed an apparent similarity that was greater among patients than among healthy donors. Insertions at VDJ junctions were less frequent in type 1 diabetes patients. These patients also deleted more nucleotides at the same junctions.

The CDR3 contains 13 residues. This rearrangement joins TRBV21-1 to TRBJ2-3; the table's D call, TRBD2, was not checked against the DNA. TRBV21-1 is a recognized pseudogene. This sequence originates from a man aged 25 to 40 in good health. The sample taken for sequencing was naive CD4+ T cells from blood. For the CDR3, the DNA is TGTGCCAGCAGCGTTGCGGGCACAGATACGCAGTATTTT. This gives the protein CASSVAGTDTQYF.